The entry that follows covers one TCR beta chain sequence. Frequency shows this clonotype is medium-sized (0.01 to 0.1%); no count was noted. Its cognate antigen has yet to be identified. These data are taken from a study of CD8 T cells in cerebrospinal fluid in Alzheimer's disease (dated by TCRdb to about 2020). Some background on the complete study: The study used two single-cell methods, plate-based nested PCR sequencing and droplet-based sequencing, to evaluate clonal expansion of CSF T cells. In the droplet-based CSF analysis comparing patients with controls, there were roughly 10 healthy controls (about 11,000 cells) and roughly 10 patients with MCI or Alzheimer's disease (approximately 10,000 cells). A total of 20 to 30 samples were covered by the CSF gene-expression analysis, in which Parkinson's disease patients were included. Whether clonally expanded T cells were present in cerebrospinal fluid from healthy elderly individuals and from patients with neurodegenerative disease was tested. The paper's findings and limits, for the study overall: The authors warned that finding EBV-specific TCRs in CSF does not prove a causal connection between EBV and Alzheimer's disease. In patients with MCI or Alzheimer's disease, the biggest CSF clone accounted for a larger percentage of TCRs than in controls. When data were pooled, 4 of 6 Alzheimer's patients but only 1 of 10 healthy subjects had a highly expanded clone, defined as at least 3% of TCRs. The EBV-specific clones were neither the most highly expanded clones nor enriched among patients. Only samples with detectable clones (roughly eleven healthy, 5 MCI, 5 AD, 6 PD) were included in the overall clonality comparison.

The library was prepared using 10x single-cell sequencing. Profiling of CSF cells was done with 10X Genomics single-cell V(D)J and 5' gene-expression libraries. CSF single-cell TCR libraries were sequenced on an Illumina NextSeq550. The authors processed their data as follows. After V(D)J reads were mapped to the vdj-GRCh38 alts ensemble 2.0.0 reference, the Cell Ranger vdj pipeline was used to analyse the reads. A clonotype was defined as a group of cell barcodes sharing the same set of productive CDR3 nucleotide sequences. To link clonality with transcriptional profiles, clonotype information was incorporated into Seurat v3.0 gene-expression metadata. Exclusion was applied to CSF cells with more than 1,800 genes, more than 7,500 UMIs or more than 10% mitochondrial reads. To identify TCRs with known antigen specificity, CDR3-beta sequences were compared against VDJdb. Only TCRs with complete alpha and beta chains were included in the network analysis of clone sharing, which used the R package qgraph. TCRdb reprocessed the reads, so every CDR3 protein sequence counts as one entry and DNA is not shown. TCRdb, not the original authors, processed these V and J calls. The table kept for this sample lists fewer than 2,000 distinct CDR3 sequences. The top ten clonotypes cover around 9.3% of the sample.

The germline V gene (reference sequence) specifies LGHDT as CDR1 and YNNKEL as CDR2. Counted from cysteine to phenylalanine, this CDR3 has 16 amino acids. The record lacks a DNA sequence. Acute infectious disease was absent in all participants, and all participants were in good physical condition. For droplet-based sequencing, live CSF cells were sorted using a live/dead marker. CSF was obtained by lumbar puncture, and immune cells were pelleted by centrifugation at 300g. CSF samples were checked for red blood cells, and any sample contaminated with blood was excluded. CSF cells were cryopreserved in freezing medium, frozen overnight at -80 °C, and then stored in liquid nitrogen. Before analysis, CSF samples were stored for less than six months.

The sequence came from a human donor in good health. The sequenced sample was cerebrospinal fluid. The rearranged chain carries TRBV3-1 and TRBJ2-7; TCRdb gives TRBD2 as the D gene, but with no DNA this cannot be confirmed. The CDR3 loop reads CASSQDQGLGTYEQYF.